These T cell receptor beta chains were read from a single sample in a study of Graves' ophthalmopathy and Graves' hyperthyroidism. Using its own MiXCR run on the multiplex PCR reads, TCRdb lists one record per CDR3 protein. The repertoire includes hundreds of thousands of distinct CDR3 sequences, 15% of them detected once, and about 7% sits in the top ten. The specimen sequenced was peripheral blood. The origin of the receptors is a young woman with stable Graves' hyperthyroidism. CDR3s include the opening cysteine and the closing phenylalanine or tryptophan. Each record gives: D gene, J gene, V gene, clone size, CDR3 protein, CDR3 DNA. A D gene is named only where the DNA matches it firmly. Size is omitted from some rows. Given values are once, few, many or a class for expanded clones.

d_call: TRBD1; j_call: TRBJ1-1; v_call: TRBV29-1; clone_size: many; cdr3_aa: CSVERPGQRNTEAFF; cdr3_nt: TGCAGCGTTGAAAGACCGGGACAGAGAAACACTGAAGCTTTCTTT
d_call: -; j_call: TRBJ1-3; v_call: TRBV2; clone_size: -; cdr3_aa: CASSQGTSSGNTIYF; cdr3_nt: TGTGCCAGCAGTCAGGGGACTAGCTCTGGAAACACCATATATTTT
d_call: -; j_call: TRBJ1-5; v_call: TRBV18; clone_size: -; cdr3_aa: CASSPSGGMGNQPQHF; cdr3_nt: TGTGCCAGCTCACCATCGGGGGGAATGGGCAATCAGCCCCAGCATTTT
d_call: -; j_call: TRBJ2-7; v_call: TRBV7-6; clone_size: many; cdr3_aa: CASSPYEGAEEQYF; cdr3_nt: TGTGCCAGCAGCCCCTATGAGGGTGCGGAGGAGCAGTACTTC
d_call: -; j_call: TRBJ2-4; v_call: TRBV6-2/TRBV6-3; clone_size: many; cdr3_aa: CASSYDGRLAKNIQYF; cdr3_nt: TGTGCCAGCAGTTACGACGGCAGATTAGCCAAAAACATTCAGTACTTC
d_call: TRBD1; j_call: TRBJ2-7; v_call: TRBV27; clone_size: many; cdr3_aa: CASSFWDRGAYEQYF; cdr3_nt: TGTGCCAGCAGCTTTTGGGACAGGGGGGCCTACGAGCAGTACTTC
d_call: -; j_call: TRBJ1-1; v_call: TRBV14; clone_size: -; cdr3_aa: CASSRSTTEAFF; cdr3_nt: TGTGCCAGCAGCCGATCAACAACTGAAGCTTTCTTT
d_call: -; j_call: TRBJ1-2; v_call: TRBV24-1; clone_size: many; cdr3_aa: CATSDSHRDGFYGYTF; cdr3_nt: TGTGCCACCAGTGATTCACACCGGGACGGATTCTATGGCTACACCTTC
d_call: TRBD1; j_call: TRBJ1-1; v_call: TRBV15; clone_size: many; cdr3_aa: CATSRDQQGIEAFF; cdr3_nt: TGTGCCACCAGCAGAGATCAACAGGGGATCGAAGCTTTCTTT
d_call: TRBD2; j_call: TRBJ2-7; v_call: TRBV19; clone_size: many; cdr3_aa: CASSRTSGDLYEQYF; cdr3_nt: TGTGCCAGTAGTAGGACTAGCGGGGACCTCTACGAGCAGTACTTC
d_call: -; j_call: TRBJ1-1; v_call: TRBV7-2; clone_size: many; cdr3_aa: CASSLKNTEAFF; cdr3_nt: TGTGCCAGCAGCTTAAAGAACACTGAAGCTTTCTTT
d_call: -; j_call: TRBJ2-2; v_call: TRBV6-6; clone_size: many; cdr3_aa: CASSFRRSTPNTGELFF; cdr3_nt: TGTGCCAGCAGTTTTCGGCGATCGACCCCGAACACCGGGGAGCTGTTTTTT
d_call: -; j_call: TRBJ1-2; v_call: TRBV2; clone_size: -; cdr3_aa: CASTEDGGGYGYTF; cdr3_nt: TGTGCCAGCACTGAGGACGGAGGGGGATATGGCTACACCTTC
d_call: -; j_call: TRBJ2-5; v_call: TRBV11-2; clone_size: few; cdr3_aa: CASSLAGHQETQYF; cdr3_nt: TGTGCCAGCAGCTTAGCAGGACACCAAGAGACCCAGTACTTC
d_call: TRBD2; j_call: TRBJ2-5; v_call: TRBV19; clone_size: many; cdr3_aa: CASTQTSGVLQETQYF; cdr3_nt: TGTGCCAGTACCCAGACTAGCGGGGTACTCCAAGAGACCCAGTACTTC
d_call: -; j_call: TRBJ1-1; v_call: TRBV19; clone_size: many; cdr3_aa: CASSIEWNTEAFF; cdr3_nt: TGTGCCAGTAGTATCGAATGGAACACTGAAGCTTTCTTT
d_call: -; j_call: TRBJ2-7; v_call: TRBV10-2; clone_size: many; cdr3_aa: CASRDGGSGYEQYF; cdr3_nt: TGCGCCAGCAGAGACGGTGGGTCAGGTTACGAGCAGTACTTC
d_call: -; j_call: TRBJ2-5; v_call: TRBV27; clone_size: -; cdr3_aa: CASSSWNQETQYF; cdr3_nt: TGTGCCAGCAGTTCGTGGAACCAAGAGACCCAGTACTTC
d_call: -; j_call: TRBJ1-1; v_call: TRBV5-1; clone_size: many; cdr3_aa: CASSPVGPNTEAFF; cdr3_nt: TGCGCCAGCAGCCCGGTAGGTCCGAACACTGAAGCTTTCTTT
d_call: TRBD1; j_call: TRBJ1-2; v_call: TRBV12-3/TRBV12-4; clone_size: many; cdr3_aa: CASSSATGTNYGYTF; cdr3_nt: TGTGCCAGCAGTTCAGCGACAGGGACCAACTATGGCTACACCTTC
d_call: -; j_call: TRBJ1-1; v_call: TRBV2; clone_size: -; cdr3_aa: CASIRGVQNTEAFF; cdr3_nt: TGTGCCAGCATCAGGGGAGTGCAGAACACTGAAGCTTTCTTT